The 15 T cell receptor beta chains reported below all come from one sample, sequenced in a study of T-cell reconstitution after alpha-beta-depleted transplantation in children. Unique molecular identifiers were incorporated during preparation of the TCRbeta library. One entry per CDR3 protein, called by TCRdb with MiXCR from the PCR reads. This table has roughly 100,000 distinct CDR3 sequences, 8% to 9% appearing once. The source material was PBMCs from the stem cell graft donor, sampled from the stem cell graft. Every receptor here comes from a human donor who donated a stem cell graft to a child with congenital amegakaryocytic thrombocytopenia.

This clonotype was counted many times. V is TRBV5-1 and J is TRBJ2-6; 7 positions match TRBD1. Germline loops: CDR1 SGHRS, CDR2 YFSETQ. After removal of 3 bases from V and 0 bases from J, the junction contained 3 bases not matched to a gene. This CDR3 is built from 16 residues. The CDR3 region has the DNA TGCGCCAGCAGCTGGACAGGTGACTCTGGGGCCAACGTCCTGACTTTC. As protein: CASSWTGDSGANVLTF.

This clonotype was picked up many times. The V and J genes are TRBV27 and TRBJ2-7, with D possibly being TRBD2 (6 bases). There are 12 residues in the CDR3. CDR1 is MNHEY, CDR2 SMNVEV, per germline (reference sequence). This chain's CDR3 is CAMIGGGHEQYF. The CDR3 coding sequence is TGTGCAATGATTGGGGGAGGCCACGAGCAGTACTTC.

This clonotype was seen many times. This CDR3 is CASSPSSGDSAESYNEQFF. The CDR3 DNA follows: TGTGCCAGCAGCCCATCCTCCGGGGATAGCGCTGAATCCTACAATGAGCAGTTCTTC. This rearrangement joins TRBV7-3 to TRBJ2-1, with D perhaps matching TRBD2 (5 bases). Per germline, CDR1 SGHTA and CDR2 FQGTGA. The CDR3 extends over 19 amino acids. Trimming removed 5 bases from V and 1 base from J, with 24 bases in between.

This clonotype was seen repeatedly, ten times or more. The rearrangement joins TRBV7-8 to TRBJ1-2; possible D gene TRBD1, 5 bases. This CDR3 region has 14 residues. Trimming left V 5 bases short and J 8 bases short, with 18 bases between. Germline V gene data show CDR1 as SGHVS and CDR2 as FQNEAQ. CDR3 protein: CASSTFLDTSGYTF. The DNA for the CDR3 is TGTGCCAGCAGCACTTTTCTGGACACCTCGGGCTACACCTTC.

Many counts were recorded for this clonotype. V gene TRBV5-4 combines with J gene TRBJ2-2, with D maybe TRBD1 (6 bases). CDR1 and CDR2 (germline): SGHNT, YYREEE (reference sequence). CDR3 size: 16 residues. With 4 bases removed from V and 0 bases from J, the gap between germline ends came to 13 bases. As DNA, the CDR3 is TGTGCCAGCAGCCCCAGGACAGCTACGAACACCGGGGAGCTGTTTTTT. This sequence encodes CASSPRTATNTGELFF.

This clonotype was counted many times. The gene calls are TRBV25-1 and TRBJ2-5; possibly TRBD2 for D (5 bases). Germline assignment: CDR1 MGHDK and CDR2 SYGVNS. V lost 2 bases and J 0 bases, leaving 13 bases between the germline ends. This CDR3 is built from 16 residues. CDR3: CASSEPQRYNQETQYF. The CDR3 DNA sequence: TGTGCCAGCAGTGAACCTCAGCGGTATAACCAAGAGACCCAGTACTTC.

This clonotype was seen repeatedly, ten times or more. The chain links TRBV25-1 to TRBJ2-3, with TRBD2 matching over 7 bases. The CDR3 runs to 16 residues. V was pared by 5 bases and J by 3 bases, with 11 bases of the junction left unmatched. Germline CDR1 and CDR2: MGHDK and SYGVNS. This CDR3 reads CASSFVAGEGTDTQYF. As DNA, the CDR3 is TGTGCCAGCAGTTTTGTGGCGGGGGAAGGGACAGATACGCAGTATTTT. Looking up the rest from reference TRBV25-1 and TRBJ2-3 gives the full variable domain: EADIYQTPRYLVIGTGKKITLECSQTMGHDKMYWYQQDPGMELHLIHYSYGVNSTEKGDLSSESTVSRIRTEHFPLTLESARPSHTSQYLCASSFVAGEGTDTQYFGPGTRLTVL.

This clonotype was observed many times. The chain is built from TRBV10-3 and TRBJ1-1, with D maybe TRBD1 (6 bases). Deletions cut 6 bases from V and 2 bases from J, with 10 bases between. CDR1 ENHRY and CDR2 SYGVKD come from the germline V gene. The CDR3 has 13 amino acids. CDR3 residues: CAIRVQGNTEAFF. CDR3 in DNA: TGTGCCATCAGAGTACAGGGCAACACTGAAGCTTTCTTT.

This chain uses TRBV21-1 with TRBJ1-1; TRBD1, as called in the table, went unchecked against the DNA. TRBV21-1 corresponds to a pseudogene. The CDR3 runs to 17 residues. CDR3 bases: TGTGCCAGCAGCAAAAAGGGGGGTCTAAAGCGGAACACTGAAGCTTTCTTT. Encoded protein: CASSKKGGLKRNTEAFF.

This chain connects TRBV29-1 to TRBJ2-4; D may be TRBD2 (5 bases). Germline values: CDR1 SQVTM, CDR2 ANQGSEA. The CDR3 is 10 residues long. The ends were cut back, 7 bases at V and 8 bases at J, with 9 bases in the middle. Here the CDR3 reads CSAKLDIQYF. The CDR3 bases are TGCAGCGCTAAACTAGACATTCAGTACTTC.

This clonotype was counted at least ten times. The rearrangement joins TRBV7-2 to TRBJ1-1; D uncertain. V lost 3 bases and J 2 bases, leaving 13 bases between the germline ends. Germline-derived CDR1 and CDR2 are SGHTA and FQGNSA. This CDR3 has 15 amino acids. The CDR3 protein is CASSFGGVVNTEAFF. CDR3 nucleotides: TGTGCCAGCAGCTTCGGTGGGGTCGTTAACACTGAAGCTTTCTTT.

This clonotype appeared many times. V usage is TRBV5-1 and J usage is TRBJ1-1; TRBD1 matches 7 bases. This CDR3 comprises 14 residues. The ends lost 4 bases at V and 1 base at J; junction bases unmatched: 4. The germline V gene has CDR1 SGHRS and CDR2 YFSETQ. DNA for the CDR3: TGCGCCAGCAGCGATTACAGGGGGAACACTGAAGCTTTCTTT. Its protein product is CASSDYRGNTEAFF.

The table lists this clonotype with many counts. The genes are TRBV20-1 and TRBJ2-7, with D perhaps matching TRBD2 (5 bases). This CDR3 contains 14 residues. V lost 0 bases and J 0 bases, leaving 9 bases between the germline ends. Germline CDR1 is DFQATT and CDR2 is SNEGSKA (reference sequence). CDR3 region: CSARDRGYSYEQYF. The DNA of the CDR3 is TGCAGTGCTAGAGATCGAGGGTACTCCTACGAGCAGTACTTC.

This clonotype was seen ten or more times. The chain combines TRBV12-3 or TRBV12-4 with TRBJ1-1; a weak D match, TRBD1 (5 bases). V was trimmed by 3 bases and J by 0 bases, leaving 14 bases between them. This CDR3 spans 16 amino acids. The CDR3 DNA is TGTGCCAGCAGTTTCGGCGTCCGGGGGATGAACACTGAAGCTTTCTTT. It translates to CASSFGVRGMNTEAFF.

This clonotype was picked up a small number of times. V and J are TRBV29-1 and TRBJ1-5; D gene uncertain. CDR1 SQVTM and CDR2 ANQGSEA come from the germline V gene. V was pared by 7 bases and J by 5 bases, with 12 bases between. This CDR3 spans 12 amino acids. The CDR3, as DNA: TGCAGCGCGGGAGACCATGATCAGCCCCAGCATTTT. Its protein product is CSAGDHDQPQHF. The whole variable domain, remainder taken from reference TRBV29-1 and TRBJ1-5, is SAVISQKPSRDICQRGTSLTIQCQVDSQVTMMFWYRQQPGQSLTLIATANQGSEATYESGFVIDKFPISRPNLTFSTLTVSNMSPEDSSIYLCSAGDHDQPQHFGDGTRLSIL.